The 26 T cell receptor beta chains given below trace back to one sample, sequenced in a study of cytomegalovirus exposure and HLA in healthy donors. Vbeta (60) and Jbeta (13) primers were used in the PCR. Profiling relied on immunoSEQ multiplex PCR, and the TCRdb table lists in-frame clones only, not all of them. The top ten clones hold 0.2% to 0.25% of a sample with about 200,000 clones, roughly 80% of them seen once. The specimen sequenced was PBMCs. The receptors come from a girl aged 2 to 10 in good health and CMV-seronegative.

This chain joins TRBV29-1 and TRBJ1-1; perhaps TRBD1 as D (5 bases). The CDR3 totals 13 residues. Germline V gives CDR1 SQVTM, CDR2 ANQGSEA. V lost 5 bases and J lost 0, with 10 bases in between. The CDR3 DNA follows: TGCAGCGTTACAGGCCTCATGAACACTGAAGCTTTCTTT. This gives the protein CSVTGLMNTEAFF.

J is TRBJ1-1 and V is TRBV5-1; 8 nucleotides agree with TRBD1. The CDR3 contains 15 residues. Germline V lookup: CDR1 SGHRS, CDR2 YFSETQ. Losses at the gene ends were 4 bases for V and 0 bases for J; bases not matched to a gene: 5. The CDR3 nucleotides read TGCGCCAGCAGCGCACAGGGGGGCATGAACACTGAAGCTTTCTTT. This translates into CASSAQGGMNTEAFF.

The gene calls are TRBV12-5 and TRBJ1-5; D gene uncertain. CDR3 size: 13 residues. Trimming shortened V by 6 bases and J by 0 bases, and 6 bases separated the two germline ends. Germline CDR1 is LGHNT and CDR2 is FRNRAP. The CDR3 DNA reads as TGTGCTAGTGGACTCTATAGCAATCAGCCCCAGCATTTT. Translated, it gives CASGLYSNQPQHF.

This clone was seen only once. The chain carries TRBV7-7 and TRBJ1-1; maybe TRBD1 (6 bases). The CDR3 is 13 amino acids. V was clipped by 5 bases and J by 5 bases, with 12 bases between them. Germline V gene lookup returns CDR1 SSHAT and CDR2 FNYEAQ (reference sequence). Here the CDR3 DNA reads TGTGCCAGCAGCCCAGGGAGGGGGACTGAAGCTTTCTTT. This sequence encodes CASSPGRGTEAFF. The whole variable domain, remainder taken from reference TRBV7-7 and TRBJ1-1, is GAGVSQSPRYKVTKRGQDVTLRCDPISSHATLYWYQQALGQGPEFLTYFNYEAQPDKSGLPSDRFSAERPEGSISTLTIQRTEQRDSAMYRCASSPGRGTEAFFGQGTRLTVV.

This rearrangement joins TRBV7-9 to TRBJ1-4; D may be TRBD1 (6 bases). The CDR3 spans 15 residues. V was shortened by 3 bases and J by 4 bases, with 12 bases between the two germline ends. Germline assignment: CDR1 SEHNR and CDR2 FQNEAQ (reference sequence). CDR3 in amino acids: CASSFFQGINEKLFF. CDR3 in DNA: TGTGCCAGCAGCTTTTTCCAGGGGATTAATGAAAAACTGTTTTTT.

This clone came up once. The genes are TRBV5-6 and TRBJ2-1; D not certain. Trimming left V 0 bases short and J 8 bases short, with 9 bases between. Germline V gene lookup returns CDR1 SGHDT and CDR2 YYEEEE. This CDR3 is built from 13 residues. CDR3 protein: CASSLAGSHEQFF. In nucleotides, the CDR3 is TGTGCCAGCAGCTTGGCCGGGTCCCATGAGCAGTTCTTC.

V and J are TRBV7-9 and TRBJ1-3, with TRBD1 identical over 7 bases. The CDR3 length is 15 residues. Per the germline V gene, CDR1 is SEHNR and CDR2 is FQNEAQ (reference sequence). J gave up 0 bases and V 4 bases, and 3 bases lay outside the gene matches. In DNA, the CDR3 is TGTGCCAGCAGCTCTACAGGGGCCTCTGGAAACACCATATATTTT. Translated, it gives CASSSTGASGNTIYF.

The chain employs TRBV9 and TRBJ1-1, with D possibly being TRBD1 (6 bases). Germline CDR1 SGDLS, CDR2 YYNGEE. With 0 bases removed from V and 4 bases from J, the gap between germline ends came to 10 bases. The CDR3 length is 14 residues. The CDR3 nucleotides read TGTGCCAGCAGCGTAGCAGGGGAAAGCACTGAAGCTTTCTTT. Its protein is CASSVAGESTEAFF.

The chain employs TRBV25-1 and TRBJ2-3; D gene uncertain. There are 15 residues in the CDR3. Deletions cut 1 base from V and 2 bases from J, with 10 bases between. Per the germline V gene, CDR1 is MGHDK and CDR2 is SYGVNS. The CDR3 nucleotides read TGTGCCAGCAGTGAATCCCAGATTTACACAGATACGCAGTATTTT. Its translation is CASSESQIYTDTQYF.

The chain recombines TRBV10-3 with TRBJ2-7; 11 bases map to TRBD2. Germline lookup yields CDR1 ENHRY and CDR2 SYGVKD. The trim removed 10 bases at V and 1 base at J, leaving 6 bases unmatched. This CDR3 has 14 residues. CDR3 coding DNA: TGTGCCACCCAACTAGCGGGAGTATCCTACGAGCAGTACTTC. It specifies CATQLAGVSYEQYF.

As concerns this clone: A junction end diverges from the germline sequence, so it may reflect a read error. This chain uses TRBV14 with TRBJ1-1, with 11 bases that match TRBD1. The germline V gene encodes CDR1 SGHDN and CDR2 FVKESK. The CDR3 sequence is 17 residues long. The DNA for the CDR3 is TGTGCCTGCAGCCCATTAGGACAGGGGGCAGGGGACACTGAAGCTTTCTTT. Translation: CACSPLGQGAGDTEAFF.

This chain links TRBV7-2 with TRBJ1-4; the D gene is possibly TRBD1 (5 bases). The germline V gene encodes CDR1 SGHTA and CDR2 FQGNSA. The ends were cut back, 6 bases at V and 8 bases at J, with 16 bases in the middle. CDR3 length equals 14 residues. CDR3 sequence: CASSLQARGEKLFF. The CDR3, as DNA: TGTGCCAGCAGTTTACAGGCGAGAGGGGAAAAACTGTTTTTT.

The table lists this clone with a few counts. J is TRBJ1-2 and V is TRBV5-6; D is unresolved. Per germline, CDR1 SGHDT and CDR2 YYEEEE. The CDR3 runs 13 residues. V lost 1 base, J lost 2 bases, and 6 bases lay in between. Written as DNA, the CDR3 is TGTGCCAGCAGCTTGCCCCAGAACTATGGCTACACCTTC. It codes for CASSLPQNYGYTF.

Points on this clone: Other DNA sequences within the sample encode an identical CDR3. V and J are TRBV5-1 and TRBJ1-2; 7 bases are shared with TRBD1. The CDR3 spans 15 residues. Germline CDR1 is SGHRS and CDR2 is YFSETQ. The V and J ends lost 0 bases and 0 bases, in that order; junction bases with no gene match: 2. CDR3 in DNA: TGCGCCAGCAGCTTGGCGACAGGGACTAACTATGGCTACACCTTC. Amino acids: CASSLATGTNYGYTF.

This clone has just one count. CDR3 DNA: TGCGCCAGCAGCCATAACCAACGAAGTGCGACAGGGCGGGAAAAACTGTTTTTT. Its translation is CASSHNQRSATGREKLFF. The chain employs TRBV5-1 and TRBJ1-4; TRBD1 matches 7 bases. This CDR3 has 18 residues. V trimming: 4 bases; J trimming: 8 bases; junction bases outside the gene matches: 20. Germline CDR1 SGHRS, CDR2 YFSETQ.

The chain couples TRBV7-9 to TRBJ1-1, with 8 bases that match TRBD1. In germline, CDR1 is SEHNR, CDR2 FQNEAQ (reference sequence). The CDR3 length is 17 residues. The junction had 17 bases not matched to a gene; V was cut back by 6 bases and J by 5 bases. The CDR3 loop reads CASRKNPGGELPTEAFF. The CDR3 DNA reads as TGTGCCAGCAGGAAGAATCCAGGGGGCGAACTCCCTACTGAAGCTTTCTTT.

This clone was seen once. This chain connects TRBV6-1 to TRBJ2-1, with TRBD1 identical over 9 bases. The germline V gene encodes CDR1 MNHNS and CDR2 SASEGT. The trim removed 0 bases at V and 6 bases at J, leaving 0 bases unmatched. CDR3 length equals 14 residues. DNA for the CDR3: TGTGCCAGCAGTGAAGCGACAGGGGGCAATGAGCAGTTCTTC. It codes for CASSEATGGNEQFF.

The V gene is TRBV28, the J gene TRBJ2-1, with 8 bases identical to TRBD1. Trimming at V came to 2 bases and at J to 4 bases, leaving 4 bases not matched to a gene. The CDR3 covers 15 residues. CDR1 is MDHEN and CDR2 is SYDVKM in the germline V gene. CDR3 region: CASSLNRGLYNEQFF. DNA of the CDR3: TGTGCCAGCAGTTTAAACAGGGGGTTGTACAATGAGCAGTTCTTC.

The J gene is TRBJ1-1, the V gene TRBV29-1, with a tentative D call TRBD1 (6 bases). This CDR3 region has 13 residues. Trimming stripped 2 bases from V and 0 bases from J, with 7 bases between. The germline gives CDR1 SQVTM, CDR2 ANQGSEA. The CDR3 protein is CSVEQGMNTEAFF. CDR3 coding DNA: TGCAGCGTTGAACAGGGGATGAACACTGAAGCTTTCTTT.

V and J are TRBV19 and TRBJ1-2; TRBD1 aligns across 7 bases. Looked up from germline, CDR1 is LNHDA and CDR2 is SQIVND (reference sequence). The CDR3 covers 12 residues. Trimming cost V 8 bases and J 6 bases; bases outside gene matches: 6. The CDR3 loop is CASRQGFNGYTF. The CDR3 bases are TGTGCCAGTCGACAGGGATTTAATGGCTACACCTTC.

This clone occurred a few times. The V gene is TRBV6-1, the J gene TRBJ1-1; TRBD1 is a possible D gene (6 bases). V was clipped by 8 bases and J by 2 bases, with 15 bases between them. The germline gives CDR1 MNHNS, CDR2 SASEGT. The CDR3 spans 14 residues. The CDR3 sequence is CASGGGQLNTEAFF. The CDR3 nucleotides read TGTGCCAGCGGGGGGGGGCAGTTAAACACTGAAGCTTTCTTT.

In DNA, the CDR3 is TGCGCCAGCAGCTCATCCGGGACTAGCGGCACCGGGGAGCTGTTTTTT. This gives the protein CASSSSGTSGTGELFF. The chain recombines TRBV5-1 with TRBJ2-2; 11 bases match TRBD2. Germline lookup yields CDR1 SGHRS and CDR2 YFSETQ. This CDR3 is 16 amino acids long. Trimming cost V 3 bases and J 4 bases; bases outside gene matches: 5.

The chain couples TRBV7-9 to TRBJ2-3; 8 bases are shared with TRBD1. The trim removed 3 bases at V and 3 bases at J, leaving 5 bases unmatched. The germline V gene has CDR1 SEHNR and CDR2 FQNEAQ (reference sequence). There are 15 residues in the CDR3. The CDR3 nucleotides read TGTGCCAGCAGCTTTCCTGACAGGGGAACAGATACGCAGTATTTT. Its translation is CASSFPDRGTDTQYF.

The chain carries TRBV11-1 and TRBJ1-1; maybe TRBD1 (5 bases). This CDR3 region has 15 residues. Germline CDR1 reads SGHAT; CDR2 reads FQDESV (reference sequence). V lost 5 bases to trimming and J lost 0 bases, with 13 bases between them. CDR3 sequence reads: CASSPRGELNTEAFF. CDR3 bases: TGTGCCAGCAGCCCCCGGGGGGAGTTGAACACTGAAGCTTTCTTT. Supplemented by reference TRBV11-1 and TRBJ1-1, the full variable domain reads EAEVAQSPRYKITEKSQAVAFWCDPISGHATLYWYRQILGQGPELLVQFQDESVVDDSQLPKDRFSAERLKGVDSTLKIQPAELGDSAMYLCASSPRGELNTEAFFGQGTRLTVV.

The CDR3, as DNA: TGTGCCAGCATGGGAGGGTTTCAGCCCCAGCATTTT. Encoded protein: CASMGGFQPQHF. The chain employs TRBV2 and TRBJ1-5; no clear D. Germline CDR1 is SNHLY and CDR2 is FYNNEI. The CDR3 extends over 12 amino acids. Trimming removed 7 bases from V and 6 bases from J, with 10 bases in between.

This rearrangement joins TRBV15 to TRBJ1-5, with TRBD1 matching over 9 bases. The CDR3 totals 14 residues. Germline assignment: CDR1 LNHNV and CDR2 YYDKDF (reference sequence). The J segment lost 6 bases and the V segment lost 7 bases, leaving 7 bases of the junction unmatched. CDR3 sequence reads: CATNSGQGFQPQHF. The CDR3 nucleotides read TGTGCCACCAACTCGGGACAGGGATTTCAGCCCCAGCATTTT.